This T cell receptor (beta chain) was recorded in a study of human T cells and chemical hapten exposure. In the original workflow: Between about 23,224 and 700,000 TCRs appeared in each sample, and the median stood at 95,638. TCRdb re-called the RACE reads with MiXCR, one entry per CDR3 protein. TCRdb, not the authors, supplied the V and J calls. This sample has roughly 360,000 distinct CDR3 sequences, with more than 4.5% found just once. The sample's time point: patch test 1, 2 weeks after DPC sensitization. The treatment here: therapeutic diphenylcyclopropenone sensitization with weekly scalp DPC. Those who donated were patients with alopecia, 18 to 70 years of age, and suitable for DPC. Germline-derived CDR1 and CDR2 are SNHLY and FYNNEI. The CDR3 consists of 14 residues. Trimming removed 6 bases from V and 2 bases from J, with 13 bases in between. As concerns this clonotype: Its antigen remains unidentified.

Findings of the study overall: Higher patch test scores went with higher counts of PT1 expanded TCRs.

This TCR was sampled from a woman in her forties or fifties with alopecia areata. Some clones in this sample may be carry-over from other donors' samples. The sequenced sample was whole blood, obtained in connection with sensitization to the hapten diphenylcyclopropenone (DPC). The gene calls are TRBV2 and TRBJ2-5, with D tentatively TRBD1 (6 bases). The CDR3: CASRGQPNQETQYF. DNA of the CDR3: TGTGCCAGCAGGGGACAACCTAATCAAGAGACCCAGTACTTC. The full variable domain, in which reference TRBV2 and TRBJ2-5 provide the parts outside the CDR3, is EPEVTQTPSHQVTQMGQEVILRCVPISNHLYFYWYRQILGQKVEFLVSFYNNEISEKSEIFDDQFSVERPDGSNFTLKIRSTKLEDSAMYFCASRGQPNQETQYFGPGTRLLVL.